What follows are 27 T cell receptor beta chains derived from one specimen sequenced in a study of regulatory T cells in long-lasting Graves disease. Time point indicated: persistent/refractory GD, antithyroid drugs over 5 years with positive TRAb. Extracted RNA from PBMCs served as the source of the TCR library. Construction of TCR beta libraries relied on iRepertoire HTBI primers and on Arm-PCR targeting CDR3 regions. MiXCR, applied by TCRdb to the multiplex PCR reads, yields one record per CDR3 protein. The sample shows about 660,000 distinct CDR3 sequences, about 30% of them seen only once. This specimen was peripheral blood mononuclear cells (PBMCs), taken when the disease was refractory, from a patient treated with antithyroid drugs. The receptors shown here come from a female donor with Graves disease.

This clonotype appeared many times. The chain combines TRBV2 with TRBJ2-7, with 11 bases lining up with TRBD2. The length of the CDR3 is 18 residues. Germline V lookup: CDR1 SNHLY, CDR2 FYNNEI. J lost 0 bases, V lost 8 bases, and 15 bases had no gene match. CDR3 residues: CASGHSGRADKSSYEQYF. DNA of the CDR3: TGTGCCAGCGGTCATAGCGGGAGGGCCGATAAAAGCTCCTACGAGCAGTACTTC.

This clonotype showed up just a few times. The chain carries TRBV6-1 and TRBJ1-1, with 7 bases matching TRBD1. Germline CDR1 reads MNHNS; CDR2 reads SASEGT. The length of the CDR3 is 14 residues. Losses at the gene ends were 6 bases for V and 6 bases for J; bases not matched to a gene: 10. DNA of the CDR3: TGTGCCAGCAGACGCACAGGGGTAGGTCCTGAAGCTTTCTTT. This translates into CASRRTGVGPEAFF.

This chain joins TRBV18 and TRBJ1-5; TRBD1 might be the D (6 bases). With 2 bases removed from V and 4 bases from J, the gap between germline ends came to 21 bases. Germline assignment: CDR1 KGHSH and CDR2 LQKENI. The CDR3 runs to 18 residues. The CDR3 here is CASSPWGAEASLNQPQHF. The CDR3 nucleotides read TGTGCCAGCTCACCATGGGGGGCAGAGGCTTCCTTAAATCAGCCCCAGCATTTT.

The chain carries TRBV6-1 and TRBJ1-2; possible D gene TRBD1, 5 bases. CDR1 MNHNS and CDR2 SASEGT come from the germline V gene. There are 15 residues in the CDR3. V lost 0 bases and J lost 4, with 12 bases in between. DNA for the CDR3: TGTGCCAGCAGTGAAGCCGGAGCAGGGCTCTATGGCTACACCTTC. Its translation is CASSEAGAGLYGYTF.

The chain couples TRBV5-1 to TRBJ1-5; D is perhaps TRBD1 (6 bases). Germline values: CDR1 SGHRS, CDR2 YFSETQ. V was pared by 0 bases and J by 4 bases, with 14 bases between. This CDR3 is built from 16 residues. The CDR3 reads CASSLEGGQQNQPQHF. The CDR3, as DNA: TGCGCCAGCAGCTTGGAGGGGGGTCAACAAAATCAGCCCCAGCATTTT.

The chain links TRBV20-1 to TRBJ2-3; possible D gene TRBD1, 5 bases. Trimming cost V 6 bases and J 10 bases, with 14 bases left between them. The CDR3 is 11 amino acids. CDR1 and CDR2 from the germline V gene are DFQATT and SNEGSKA (reference sequence). The CDR3 spells CSAIRERAQYF. In nucleotides, the CDR3 is TGCAGTGCCATCAGGGAAAGGGCGCAGTATTTT.

The rearrangement uses TRBV19 and TRBJ1-2; no clear D. The CDR3 length is 14 residues. Germline CDR1 is LNHDA and CDR2 is SQIVND (reference sequence). V was clipped by 5 bases and J by 6 bases, with 16 bases between them. The CDR3 nucleotides are TGTGCCAGTAGTCCTCGGGGAAGGGAGCATGGCTACACCTTC. Translated: CASSPRGREHGYTF. The full variable domain, completed using reference TRBV19 and TRBJ1-2, is DGGITQSPKYLFRKEGQNVTLSCEQNLNHDAMYWYRQDPGQGLRLIYYSQIVNDFQKGDIAEGYSVSREKKESFPLTVTSAQKNPTAFYLCASSPRGREHGYTFGSGTRLTVV.

The chain is built from TRBV6-2 or TRBV6-3 and TRBJ2-5; 7 bases are a match to TRBD1. With V trimmed by 4 bases and J by 5 bases, 7 bases remained unmatched. The V gene's germline CDR1 is MNHEY and CDR2 SVGEGT. The CDR3 covers 14 residues. CDR3 region: CASSLRGLSETQYF. The CDR3 region has the DNA TGTGCCAGCAGTTTGAGGGGGCTTTCGGAGACCCAGTACTTC.

This clonotype turned up a few times. CDR3 bases: TGTGCCAGCAGTTACGGCAGGGGGCTGGATAGTCAGCCCCAGCATTTT. Its translation: CASSYGRGLDSQPQHF. This chain links TRBV28 with TRBJ1-5, with 8 bases lining up with TRBD1. Germline CDR1 and CDR2: MDHEN and SYDVKM. CDR3 length: 16 amino acids. With V trimmed by 4 bases and J by 6 bases, 11 bases remained unmatched. Based on the CDR3 plus reference TRBV28 and TRBJ1-5, the full variable domain is DVKVTQSSRYLVKRTGEKVFLECVQDMDHENMFWYRQDPGLGLRLIYFSYDVKMKEKGDIPEGYSVSREKKERFSLILESASTNQTSMYLCASSYGRGLDSQPQHFGDGTRLSIL.

The sample holds a few counts of this clonotype. The chain has TRBV5-1 and TRBJ2-2; TRBD2 matches at 12 bases. V lost 1 base, J lost 5 bases, and 3 bases stayed unmatched. This CDR3 region has 16 residues. CDR1 is SGHRS, CDR2 YFSETQ, per germline. The CDR3 sequence is CASSLFTSGGTGELFF. The CDR3 nucleotides are TGCGCCAGCAGCTTGTTCACTAGCGGGGGGACCGGGGAGCTGTTTTTT.

This clonotype was seen many times. This chain links TRBV29-1 with TRBJ2-5, with 10 bases aligning to TRBD1. The CDR3 is made up of 12 amino acids. Germline V gene lookup returns CDR1 SQVTM and CDR2 ANQGSEA. Losses at the gene ends were 4 bases for V and 5 bases for J; bases not matched to a gene: 1. The CDR3 is CSVGTGGETQYF. For the CDR3, the DNA is TGCAGCGTTGGGACAGGGGGGGAGACCCAGTACTTC.

This clonotype was observed a few times. V is TRBV15 and J is TRBJ1-2, with D possibly matching TRBD1 (6 bases). V dropped 1 base and J dropped 2 bases, with 11 bases sitting between them. Germline V gene sequence: CDR1 LNHNV, CDR2 YYDKDF (reference sequence). CDR3 size: 15 residues. CDR3 in amino acids: CATSRGGGANYGYTF. CDR3 DNA: TGTGCCACCAGCAGAGGAGGGGGGGCGAACTATGGCTACACCTTC.

The J gene is TRBJ2-7, the V gene TRBV11-2; 8 positions match TRBD2. Germline V gene data show CDR1 as SGHAT and CDR2 as FQNNGV. Trimming took 10 bases from V and 0 from J; bases not matched to a gene: 5. The CDR3 length is 13 residues. In nucleotides, the CDR3 is TGTGCCACAAAGGGACTAGACTCCTACGAGCAGTACTTC. Protein sequence: CATKGLDSYEQYF.

The chain has TRBV9 and TRBJ2-7, with TRBD2 matching over 12 bases. There are 14 residues in the CDR3. In germline, CDR1 is SGDLS, CDR2 YYNGEE. The junction had 5 bases not matched to a gene; V was cut back by 4 bases and J by 6 bases. The CDR3 loop is CASSPRLAGAEQYF. Here the CDR3 DNA reads TGTGCCAGCAGCCCCCGACTAGCGGGAGCCGAGCAGTACTTC.

A remark on this clonotype: A read error may explain this, as a much larger clone is one base away. The rearrangement links TRBV2 to TRBJ1-1; 8 nucleotides match TRBD1. This CDR3 region has 15 residues. Germline V gene lookup returns CDR1 SNHLY and CDR2 FYNNEI. The DNA for the CDR3 is TGTGCCAGCACCGAAGGGACAGGTTTGAACACTGGAGCTTTCTTT. This encodes CASTEGTGLNTGAFF.

J is TRBJ2-5 and V is TRBV29-1, with D possibly matching TRBD2 (6 bases). Deletions cut 0 bases from V and 2 bases from J, with 10 bases between. The germline V gene has CDR1 SQVTM and CDR2 ANQGSEA. The length of the CDR3 is 14 residues. CDR3 sequence (DNA): TGCAGCGTTGAAGAGCGGACTATGCAAGAGACCCAGTACTTC. This codes for CSVEERTMQETQYF.

This clonotype was found many times. The chain uses TRBV28 and TRBJ1-1; no reliable D call. V was trimmed by 6 bases and J by 10 bases, leaving 21 bases between them. Germline V gene lookup returns CDR1 MDHEN and CDR2 SYDVKM. This CDR3 is built from 14 residues. The CDR3 DNA sequence: TGTGCCAGCAGCCCCGTTGTGCACAAGCTGAGAGCTTTCTTT. This sequence encodes CASSPVVHKLRAFF.

J is TRBJ1-5 and V is TRBV6-1; D remains unclear. V shed 1 base and J shed 3 bases, with 16 bases lying between them. Germline V gene lookup returns CDR1 MNHNS and CDR2 SASEGT. CDR3 length equals 17 residues. The DNA for the CDR3 is TGTGCCAGCAGTGAAGGAGGATACAGTCCGTTCAATCAGCCCCAGCATTTT. It encodes CASSEGGYSPFNQPQHF.

The chain recombines TRBV18 with TRBJ1-5; D is ambiguous. Trimming took 8 bases from V and 4 from J, leaving 15 bases between them. The length of the CDR3 is 14 residues. Germline-derived CDR1 and CDR2 are KGHSH and LQKENI. The CDR3 reads CASSPTTGNQPQHF. The DNA of the CDR3 is TGTGCCAGCAGCCCAACGACGGGAAATCAGCCCCAGCATTTT.

There are a few counts of this clonotype. V usage is TRBV29-1 and J usage is TRBJ1-2; 8 bases map to TRBD1. Germline assignment: CDR1 SQVTM and CDR2 ANQGSEA. The junction had 7 bases not matched to a gene; V was cut back by 3 bases and J by 4 bases. The CDR3 is 14 amino acids. CDR3 residues: CSVDTQGAGYGYTF. The CDR3, as DNA: TGCAGCGTTGACACTCAGGGGGCTGGCTATGGCTACACCTTC.

This clonotype was observed at least ten times. The CDR3 sequence: CASSPRVSGANTEAFF. CDR3 nucleotide sequence: TGTGCCAGCAGCCCCAGGGTTTCGGGTGCGAACACTGAAGCTTTCTTT. The chain recombines TRBV11-2 with TRBJ1-1; weak D call: TRBD1 (5 bases). Per the germline V gene, CDR1 is SGHAT and CDR2 is FQNNGV. V dropped 5 bases and J dropped 1 base, with 17 bases sitting between them. The CDR3 has 16 amino acids.

The rearrangement uses TRBV6-2 or TRBV6-3 and TRBJ1-6; D ambiguous. Germline CDR1 and CDR2: MNHEY and SVGEGT. The CDR3 spans 14 residues. The V end lost 7 bases, the J end lost 10 bases, and 17 bases lay between the germline ends. CDR3 region: CASKREKEQSPLHF. In nucleotides, the CDR3 is TGTGCCAGCAAGAGGGAGAAGGAGCAATCACCCCTCCACTTT.

This clonotype was counted ten times or more. The chain combines TRBV2 with TRBJ1-6; TRBD1 matches 8 bases. This CDR3 is 14 amino acids long. V dropped 6 bases and J dropped 10; count of bases not matched to a gene: 8. Germline V gene lookup returns CDR1 SNHLY and CDR2 FYNNEI. The DNA of the CDR3 is TGTGCCAGCAGCGCAGGGGGCAGTTGGTCACCCCTCCACTTT. Its translation is CASSAGGSWSPLHF. The whole variable domain, filled in from reference TRBV2 and TRBJ1-6, reads EPEVTQTPSHQVTQMGQEVILRCVPISNHLYFYWYRQILGQKVEFLVSFYNNEISEKSEIFDDQFSVERPDGSNFTLKIRSTKLEDSAMYFCASSAGGSWSPLHFGNGTRLTVT.

Only a few counts were recorded for this clonotype. The chain carries TRBV6-1 and TRBJ2-7; D uncertain. V was clipped by 6 bases and J by 3 bases, with 15 bases between them. The CDR3 spans 14 residues. Germline V gene data show CDR1 as MNHNS and CDR2 as SASEGT. CDR3 amino acids: CASSVAPSGYEQYF. The CDR3 DNA is TGTGCCAGCAGCGTAGCCCCCTCCGGCTACGAGCAGTACTTC.

This clonotype turned up a few times. The CDR3 coding sequence is TGTGCCAGCAGCCTTCAGACCGGGACAGCTTCGTTTGGCTACACCTTC. Translation gives CASSLQTGTASFGYTF. The gene calls are TRBV3-1 and TRBJ1-2, with 7 positions matching TRBD1. Trimming cost V 4 bases and J 7 bases; bases outside gene matches: 15. This CDR3 is 16 amino acids long. CDR1 LGHDT and CDR2 YNNKEL come from the germline V gene (reference sequence).

The chain carries TRBV19 and TRBJ2-7; 11 bases line up with TRBD2. Germline values: CDR1 LNHDA, CDR2 SQIVND (reference sequence). The CDR3 covers 16 residues. With V trimmed by 3 bases and J by 3 bases, 7 bases remained unmatched. The CDR3 bases are TGTGCCAGTAGTATGGGACTAGCGGTCTTCAGCTACGAGCAGTACTTC. It is translated as CASSMGLAVFSYEQYF.

This clonotype was seen at least ten times. This rearrangement joins TRBV27 to TRBJ1-1, with D hard to call. The CDR3 runs to 15 residues. Germline V CDR1 and CDR2: MNHEY, SMNVEV (reference sequence). Trimming stripped 5 bases from V and 1 base from J, with 14 bases between. The CDR3 region is CASSRIAVANTEAFF. The DNA of the CDR3 is TGTGCCAGCAGTAGGATCGCCGTGGCGAACACTGAAGCTTTCTTT.